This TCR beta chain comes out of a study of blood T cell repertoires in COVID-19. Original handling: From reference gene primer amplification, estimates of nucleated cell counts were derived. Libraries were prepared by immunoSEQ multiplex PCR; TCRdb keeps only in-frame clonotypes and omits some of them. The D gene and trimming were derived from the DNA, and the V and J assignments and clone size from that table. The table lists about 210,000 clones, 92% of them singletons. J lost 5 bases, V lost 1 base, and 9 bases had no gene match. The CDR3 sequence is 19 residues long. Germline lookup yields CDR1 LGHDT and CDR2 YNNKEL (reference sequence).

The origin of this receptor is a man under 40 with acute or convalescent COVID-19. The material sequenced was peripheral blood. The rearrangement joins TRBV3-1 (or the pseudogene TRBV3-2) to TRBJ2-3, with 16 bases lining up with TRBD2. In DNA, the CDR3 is TGTGCCAGCAGCCAAGTGACGGGACTAGCGGGAGGGCGAGGAGATACGCAGTATTTT. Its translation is CASSQVTGLAGGRGDTQYF.